This T cell receptor beta chain is from a study of blood T cell repertoires in COVID-19. Study-level information: Nucleic acid was either cDNA or gDNA, and it came from T cells, B-cell-depleted T cells, or PBMCs.

Data came from immunoSEQ multiplex PCR; TCRdb stores just in-frame clones and leaves some out. The table lists 150,000 to 200,000 clones, around 83% of them singletons, with about 7.1% in the top ten. The germline V gene encodes CDR1 LGHDT and CDR2 YNNKEL (reference sequence). This CDR3 has 15 residues. Trimming pared 4 bases from V and 0 bases from J, leaving 11 bases between. Followed over time, Seattle patients had been enrolled while infection was active. Source material: peripheral blood. The TCR comes from a woman aged 65 to 85 with COVID-19, enrolled during active disease. The chain employs TRBV3-1 (or the pseudogene TRBV3-2) and TRBJ2-3; D might be TRBD2 (6 bases). The CDR3 protein is CASSLLGTSTDTQYF. CDR3 nucleotide sequence: TGTGCCAGCAGCCTACTTGGGACTAGCACAGATACGCAGTATTTT.